The 10 T cell receptor beta chains in this list originate from one sample, sequenced in a study of blood T cell repertoires in COVID-19. Using immunoSEQ multiplex PCR, the repertoire was profiled, and TCRdb retains in-frame clones only, with some absent. This sample carries fewer than 250,000 clones, roughly nine tenths of them seen once, and the ten largest clones take 0.75% to 0.9%. The sequencing sample was made of peripheral blood. These receptors were obtained from a woman in her 70s with acute or convalescent COVID-19.

The chain is built from TRBV4-1 and TRBJ2-2; 7 bases agree with TRBD1. CDR1 and CDR2 (germline): MGHRA, YSYEKL. This CDR3 has 16 amino acids. The trim removed 4 bases at V and 6 bases at J, leaving 11 bases unmatched. Here the CDR3 DNA reads TGCGCCAGCAGCCGGGGGACAGTCTCCTTCCCCGGGGAGCTGTTTTTT. It specifies CASSRGTVSFPGELFF.

The chain combines TRBV6-5 with TRBJ1-4; TRBD1 is a possible D gene (6 bases). Germline values: CDR1 MNHEY, CDR2 SVGAGI. Trimming shortened V by 6 bases and J by 1 base, and 12 bases separated the two germline ends. The CDR3 is made up of 15 amino acids. DNA of the CDR3: TGTGCCAGCAGCCTCTCGACAGGAACTAATGAAAAACTGTTTTTT. Protein product: CASSLSTGTNEKLFF.

The gene calls are TRBV3-1 (or the pseudogene TRBV3-2) and TRBJ1-1; D might be TRBD1 (5 bases). Germline assignment: CDR1 LGHDT and CDR2 YNNKEL (reference sequence). V lost 4 bases and J 4 bases, leaving 10 bases between the germline ends. This CDR3 contains 13 residues. CDR3 sequence (DNA): TGTGCCAGCAGCCTTGCGGGGGTCACTGAAGCTTTCTTT. This codes for CASSLAGVTEAFF.

The rearrangement links TRBV6-1 to TRBJ2-7; TRBD1 agrees at 9 bases. The trim removed 1 base at V and 1 base at J, leaving 5 bases unmatched. Per germline, CDR1 MNHNS and CDR2 SASEGT. There are 16 residues in the CDR3. DNA for the CDR3: TGTGCCAGCAGTGAAGGAGGGACAGGGCTATCCTACGAGCAGTACTTC. It translates to CASSEGGTGLSYEQYF.

V is TRBV28 and J is TRBJ1-3, with 9 nucleotides matching TRBD1. Germline loops: CDR1 MDHEN, CDR2 SYDVKM. The V segment lost 6 bases and the J segment 4 bases; nucleotides outside the gene matches: 7. This CDR3 has 15 residues. As DNA, the CDR3 is TGTGCCAGCAGGTCACAGGGGGCGACCGGAAACACCATATATTTT. It translates to CASRSQGATGNTIYF.

The V and J genes are TRBV7-2 and TRBJ1-5, with unresolved D. The germline V and J ends were trimmed by 1 base and 11 bases, with 6 bases remaining between them. The CDR3 spans 11 residues. Germline V lookup: CDR1 SGHTA, CDR2 FQGNSA. CDR3 DNA sequence: TGTGCCAGCAGCTTAGGAGAGTCCCAGCATTTT. Protein sequence: CASSLGESQHF.

This chain uses TRBV10-3 with TRBJ1-4; D ambiguous. The ends were cut back, 2 bases at V and 12 bases at J, with 10 bases in the middle. CDR3 length: 12 residues. Per germline, CDR1 ENHRY and CDR2 SYGVKD. The CDR3 DNA sequence: TGTGCCATCAGTGAGACGGTCGGGGAACTGTTTTTT. Translating it yields CAISETVGELFF.

The gene calls are TRBV5-1 and TRBJ2-7, with no clear D. Germline V gene lookup returns CDR1 SGHRS and CDR2 YFSETQ. V was shortened by 2 bases and J by 9 bases, with 21 bases between the two germline ends. The CDR3 runs to 15 residues. The CDR3 region is CASSLSGDGPSGQYF. As DNA, the CDR3 is TGCGCCAGCAGCTTATCTGGAGACGGTCCTTCGGGGCAGTACTTC.

This sequence joins TRBV6-2 or TRBV6-3 and TRBJ2-7, with 7 nucleotides matching TRBD1. The CDR3 is 15 amino acids. Per germline, CDR1 MNHEY and CDR2 SVGEGT. After removal of 3 bases from V and 2 bases from J, the junction contained 7 bases not matched to a gene. CDR3 nucleotides: TGTGCCAGCAGTTATTATCCGGGACAGACCTACGAGCAGTACTTC. This encodes CASSYYPGQTYEQYF.

This clone came up once. The rearrangement uses TRBV7-2 and TRBJ2-1, with 8 positions matching TRBD2. The CDR3 spans 18 residues. Unmatched junction bases numbered 17, after V lost 4 bases and J lost 6 bases. Germline CDR1 SGHTA, CDR2 FQGNSA. CDR3 in DNA: TGTGCCAGCAGCTCCGGGACTAGAAGCCACAGTGGATCCAATGAGCAGTTCTTC. This translates into CASSSGTRSHSGSNEQFF.